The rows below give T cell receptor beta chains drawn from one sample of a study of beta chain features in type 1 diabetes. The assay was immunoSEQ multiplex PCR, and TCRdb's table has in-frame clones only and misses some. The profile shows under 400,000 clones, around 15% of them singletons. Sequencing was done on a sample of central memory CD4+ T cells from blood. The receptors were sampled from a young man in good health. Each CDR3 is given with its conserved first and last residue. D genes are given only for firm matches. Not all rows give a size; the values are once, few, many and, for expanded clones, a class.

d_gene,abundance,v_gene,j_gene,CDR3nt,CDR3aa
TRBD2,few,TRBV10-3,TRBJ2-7,TGTGCCCTCCGGGGAGGGGCAGGCAGTTACGAGCAGTACTTC,CALRGGAGSYEQYF
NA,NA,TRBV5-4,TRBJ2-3,TGTGCCAGCAGCTTTCCGGGACGGCTTTCTAGCACAGATACGCAGTATTTT,CASSFPGRLSSTDTQYF
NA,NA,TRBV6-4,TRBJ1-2,TGTGCCAGCAGTGGGCCCGGGAGCTATGGCTACACCTTC,CASSGPGSYGYTF
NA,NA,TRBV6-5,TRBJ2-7,TGTGCCAGCAGTTATAACGTGGCCTCCGCCTACGAGCAGTACTTC,CASSYNVASAYEQYF
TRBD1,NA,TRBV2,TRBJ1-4,TGTGCCACCACGCAGGGGGCGGGAGCTAATGAAAAACTGTTTTTT,CATTQGAGANEKLFF
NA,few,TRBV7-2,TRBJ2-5,TGTGCCAGCAGCTATAGAAGCCAAGAGACCCAGTACTTC,CASSYRSQETQYF
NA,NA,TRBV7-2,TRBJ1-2,TGCGCCAGCAGCCAAGCCTTAGGACCTCGGGACGCCTACACCTTC,CASSQALGPRDAYTF
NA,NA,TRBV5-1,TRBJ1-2,TGCGCCAGCAGCGGGACGGTTAACTATGGCTACACCTTC,CASSGTVNYGYTF
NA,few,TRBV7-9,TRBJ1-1,TGTGCCAGCAGCTTAATGGGGAACACTGAAGCTTTCTTT,CASSLMGNTEAFF
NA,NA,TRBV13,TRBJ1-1,TGTGCCAGCACCCCGGGGCACGAGGTTAGAGCTTTCTTT,CASTPGHEVRAFF
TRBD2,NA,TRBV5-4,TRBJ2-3,TGTGCCAGCAGCTTCCGATCGACTAGCGGGGGCACAGATACGCAGTATTTT,CASSFRSTSGGTDTQYF
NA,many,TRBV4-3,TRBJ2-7,TGCGCCAGCAGCCAAGGGGGGAGCTCCTACGAGCAGTACTTC,CASSQGGSSYEQYF
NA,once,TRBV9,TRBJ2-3,TGTGCCAGCAGCGTAGCCGGGAAGGCAGATACGCAGTATTTT,CASSVAGKADTQYF
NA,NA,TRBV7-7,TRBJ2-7,TGTGCCAGCAGCTTAGGGGTAGGGTACGAGCAGTACTTC,CASSLGVGYEQYF
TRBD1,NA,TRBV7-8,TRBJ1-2,TGTGCCAGCAGCTTAGTGGCGGCAGGGACAGGGTATGGCTACACCTTC,CASSLVAAGTGYGYTF
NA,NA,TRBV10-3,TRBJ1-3,TGTGCCACCAGCCACTCTGGAAACACCATATATTTT,CATSHSGNTIYF
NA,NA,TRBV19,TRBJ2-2,TGTGCCAGTAGGCCCGGGACGCCCGTCTCGGGGCTGTTTTTT,CASRPGTPVSGLFF
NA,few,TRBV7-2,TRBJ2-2,TGTGCCAGCAGCCAGACCGGGCCATTCACCGGGGAGCTGTTTTTT,CASSQTGPFTGELFF
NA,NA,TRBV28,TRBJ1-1,TGTGCCAGCAGTTCGTACCCGGTAGGTACTGAAGCTTCCTTT,CASSSYPVGTEASF
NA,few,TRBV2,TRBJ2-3,TGTGCCAGCAGTGAGCCCCCTAGCACAGATACGCAGTATTTT,CASSEPPSTDTQYF
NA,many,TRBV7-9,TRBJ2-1,TGTGCCAGCAGCCCCTCGGCAAGCGGTCGCTCCTACAATGAGCAGTTCTTC,CASSPSASGRSYNEQFF
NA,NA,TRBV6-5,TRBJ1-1,TGTGCCAGCAGACGGGGTAACACTGAAGCTTTCTTT,CASRRGNTEAFF
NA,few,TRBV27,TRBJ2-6,TGTGCCAGCAGTTTACAGGGGGGTCACTTCTCTGGGGCCAACGTCCTGACTTTC,CASSLQGGHFSGANVLTF
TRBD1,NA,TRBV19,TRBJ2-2,TGTGCCAGTAGTATAGGCGCGGGACAGGGGAGAGGGAGGGCACTGAACACCGGGGAGCTGTTTTTT,CASSIGAGQGRGRALNTGELFF
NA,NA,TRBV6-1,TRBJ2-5,TGTGCCAGCAGTGAAACAGACATCCAAGAGACCCAGTACTTC,CASSETDIQETQYF
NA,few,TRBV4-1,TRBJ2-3,TGCGCCAGCGGCCCGGGGGTGGCGGATACGCAGTATTTT,CASGPGVADTQYF
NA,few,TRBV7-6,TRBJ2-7,TGTGCCAGCAGCTTGGGCGTGGGGGCCACCTACGAGCAGTACTTC,CASSLGVGATYEQYF
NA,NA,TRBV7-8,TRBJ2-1,TGTGCCAGCAGCTCCCAGCGTGGAGGTGAGCAGTTCTTC,CASSSQRGGEQFF
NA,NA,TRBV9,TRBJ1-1,TGTGCCAGCAGCGTAGGGGCCGGGACGTTGAACACTGAAGCTTTCTTT,CASSVGAGTLNTEAFF
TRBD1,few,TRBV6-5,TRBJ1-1,TGTGCCAGCAGTGGCCCCGGGACAGAGAACACTGAAGCTTTCTTT,CASSGPGTENTEAFF
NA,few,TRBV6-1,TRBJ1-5,TGTGCCAGCACCGAGACAGGAGGTCAGCCCCAGCATTTT,CASTETGGQPQHF
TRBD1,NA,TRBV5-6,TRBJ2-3,TGTGCCAGCAGCTTCACCGGGACAGGGACAGATACGCAGTATTTT,CASSFTGTGTDTQYF
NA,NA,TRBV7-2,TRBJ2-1,TGTGCCAGCAGCTTACAGGGTTACAATGAGCAGTTCTTC,CASSLQGYNEQFF
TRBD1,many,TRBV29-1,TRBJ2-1,TGCAGCGCCGCGGACAGGAATACCAATGAGCAGTTCTTC,CSAADRNTNEQFF
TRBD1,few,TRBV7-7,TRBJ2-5,TGTGCCAGCAGCTTAACGGCGGCAGGGGGAGTATTTGAGACCCAGTACTTC,CASSLTAAGGVFETQYF
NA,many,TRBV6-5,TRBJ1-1,TGTGCCAGCAGGGAGGGACGGCGGAACACTGAAGCTTTCTTT,CASREGRRNTEAFF
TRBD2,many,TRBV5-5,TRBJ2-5,TGTGCCAGCAGCTACGCTAGCGGGAGGGCCATGGAGACCCAGTACTTC,CASSYASGRAMETQYF
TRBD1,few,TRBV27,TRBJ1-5,TGTGCCAGCAGAGAAACCGGACAGGGGGTCTATCAGCCCCAGCATTTT,CASRETGQGVYQPQHF
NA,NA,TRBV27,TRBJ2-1,TGTGCCAGCCCATTTATACCAGGCAATGAGCAGTTCTTC,CASPFIPGNEQFF
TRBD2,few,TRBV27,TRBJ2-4,TGTGCCAGCAGTTCCCCGGGGGGACCCAAAAACATTCAGTACTTC,CASSSPGGPKNIQYF
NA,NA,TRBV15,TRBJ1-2,TGTGCCACCAGCAGAGATCGGGCGGGGTGGAATGGCTACACCTTC,CATSRDRAGWNGYTF